The 12 T cell receptor beta chains in this list originate from one sample, sequenced in a study of technical replicates of blood from a handful of donors. The table came from immunoSEQ multiplex PCR; TCRdb's copy has only in-frame clones and leaves some out. This table holds about 79,000 clones, approximately 94% found once. Sequenced: T cells isolated from PBMCs. The receptors shown here come from a human donor in good health.

The rearrangement joins TRBV7-2 to TRBJ2-5; 9 bases fit TRBD2. J gave up 5 bases and V 5 bases, and 12 bases lay outside the gene matches. CDR3 size: 16 residues. The V gene's germline CDR1 is SGHTA and CDR2 FQGNSA. CDR3 in amino acids: CASSLISGREKETQYF. The CDR3 bases are TGTGCCAGCAGCCTGATTAGCGGGAGAGAGAAGGAGACCCAGTACTTC.

The chain employs TRBV13 and TRBJ2-2, with 11 bases matching TRBD2. The CDR3 totals 17 residues. Germline loops: CDR1 PRHDT, CDR2 FYEKMQ (reference sequence). The V and J ends lost 2 bases and 1 base, in that order; junction bases with no gene match: 3. Here the CDR3 DNA reads TGTGCCAGCAGCTTACGGCTAGCGGGGGGGAACACCGGGGAGCTGTTTTTT. Protein product: CASSLRLAGGNTGELFF.

In this sample, this clone turned up a few times. The gene calls are TRBV10-1 and TRBJ2-1, with TRBD1 matching 11 bases. Germline lookup yields CDR1 WNHNN and CDR2 SYGVQD (reference sequence). J lost 9 bases, V lost 8 bases, and 12 bases had no gene match. The CDR3 consists of 15 residues. The CDR3 protein is CASAQSGQGVGEQFF. The DNA for the CDR3 is TGCGCCAGCGCCCAATCGGGACAGGGGGTTGGTGAGCAGTTCTTC.

The chain employs TRBV19 and TRBJ2-1; 8 bases agree with TRBD1. The trim removed 0 bases at V and 5 bases at J, leaving 3 bases unmatched. Germline CDR1 LNHDA, CDR2 SQIVND (reference sequence). CDR3 length: 15 amino acids. CDR3: CASSIDWDRNNEQFF. The CDR3 nucleotides read TGTGCCAGTAGTATAGACTGGGACAGGAACAATGAGCAGTTCTTC.

The V and J genes are TRBV30 and TRBJ1-6; 9 bases align to TRBD1. Per germline, CDR1 GTSNPN and CDR2 SVGIG (reference sequence). The trim removed 1 base at V and 8 bases at J, leaving 6 bases unmatched. The CDR3 length is 15 residues. The CDR3 nucleotides read TGTGCCTGGAGTGACCCGACAGGGGGATATTCACCCCTCCACTTT. It codes for CAWSDPTGGYSPLHF.

Only one count was recorded for this clone. CDR3 bases: TGCGCCAGCAGCCCGAGGGAGGGGTATTCTGAAGCTTTCTTT. It specifies CASSPREGYSEAFF. The gene calls are TRBV4-1 and TRBJ1-1; D is possibly TRBD1 (5 bases). Trimming stripped 4 bases from V and 6 bases from J, with 15 bases between. Germline values: CDR1 MGHRA, CDR2 YSYEKL. The CDR3 is 14 amino acids.

The chain is built from TRBV19 and TRBJ2-1; TRBD2 matches at 11 bases. This CDR3 contains 16 residues. Trimming at V came to 6 bases and at J to 3 bases, leaving 7 bases not matched to a gene. Germline loops: CDR1 LNHDA, CDR2 SQIVND (reference sequence). The CDR3 DNA sequence: TGTGCCAGTAGCCGGGGACTAGCGGAGAACTACAATGAGCAGTTCTTC. Its protein product is CASSRGLAENYNEQFF.

This rearrangement joins TRBV11-3 to TRBJ2-2, with D perhaps matching TRBD1 (6 bases). CDR1 and CDR2 (germline): SGHNT, YENEEA. This CDR3 region has 17 residues. Trimming removed 5 bases at V and 0 bases at J, with 16 bases between. The CDR3 DNA reads TGTGCCAGCAGCGCGCCCCAGGGGTCGGCGAACACCGGGGAGCTGTTTTTT. Translated: CASSAPQGSANTGELFF. The full variable domain, in which reference TRBV11-3 and TRBJ2-2 provide the parts outside the CDR3, is EAGVVQSPRYKIIEKKQPVAFWCNPISGHNTLYWYLQNLGQGPELLIRYENEEAVDDSQLPKDRFSAERLKGVDSTLKIQPAELGDSAVYLCASSAPQGSANTGELFFGEGSRLTVL.

The chain joins TRBV11-3 to TRBJ2-3; D possibly corresponds to TRBD1 (5 bases). The germline V gene encodes CDR1 SGHNT and CDR2 YENEEA. V shed 5 bases and J shed 5 bases, with 8 bases lying between them. This CDR3 comprises 12 residues. The CDR3 spells CASSPRGDTQYF. CDR3 bases: TGTGCCAGCAGCCCAAGGGGAGATACGCAGTATTTT.

The rearrangement links TRBV6-1 to TRBJ2-1, with TRBD2 matching 13 bases. V lost 5 bases and J lost 15; bases outside the gene matches: 13. Looked up from germline, CDR1 is MNHNS and CDR2 is SASEGT. The CDR3 contains 15 residues. The CDR3 region has the DNA TGTGCCAGCAGTAGCGGACTAGCGGGAGTAGTCCCGCGGTTCTTC. It encodes CASSSGLAGVVPRFF.

The rearrangement links TRBV12-5 to TRBJ1-5, with TRBD1 matching 9 bases. This CDR3 is 16 amino acids long. The germline V gene has CDR1 LGHNT and CDR2 FRNRAP. The V segment lost 0 bases and the J segment 6 bases; nucleotides outside the gene matches: 6. CDR3 DNA sequence: TGTGCTAGTGGTTTGGTACTGGGACAGGGAGGTCAGCCCCAGCATTTT. It codes for CASGLVLGQGGQPQHF.

The rearrangement joins TRBV9 to TRBJ1-2, with TRBD1 matching over 8 bases. CDR3 size: 12 residues. J lost 7 bases, V lost 2 bases, and 1 base had no gene match. Germline CDR1 and CDR2: SGDLS and YYNGEE. Here the CDR3 reads CASSVTGGGYTF. Written as DNA, the CDR3 is TGTGCCAGCAGCGTCACAGGGGGTGGCTACACCTTC.